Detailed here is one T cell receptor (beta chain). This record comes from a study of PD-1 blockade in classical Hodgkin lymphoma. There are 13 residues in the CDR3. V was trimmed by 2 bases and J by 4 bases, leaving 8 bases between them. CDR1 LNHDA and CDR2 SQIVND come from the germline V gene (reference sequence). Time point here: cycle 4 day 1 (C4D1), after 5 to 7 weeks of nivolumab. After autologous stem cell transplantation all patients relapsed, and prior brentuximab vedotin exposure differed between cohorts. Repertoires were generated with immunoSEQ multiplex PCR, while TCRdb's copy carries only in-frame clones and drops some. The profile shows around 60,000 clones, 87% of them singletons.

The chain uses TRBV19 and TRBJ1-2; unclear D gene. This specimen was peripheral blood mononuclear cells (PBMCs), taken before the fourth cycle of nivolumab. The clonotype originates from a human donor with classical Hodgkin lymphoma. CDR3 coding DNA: TGTGCCAGTAGTATAATGGAGGGCTATGGCTACACCTTC. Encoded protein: CASSIMEGYGYTF.